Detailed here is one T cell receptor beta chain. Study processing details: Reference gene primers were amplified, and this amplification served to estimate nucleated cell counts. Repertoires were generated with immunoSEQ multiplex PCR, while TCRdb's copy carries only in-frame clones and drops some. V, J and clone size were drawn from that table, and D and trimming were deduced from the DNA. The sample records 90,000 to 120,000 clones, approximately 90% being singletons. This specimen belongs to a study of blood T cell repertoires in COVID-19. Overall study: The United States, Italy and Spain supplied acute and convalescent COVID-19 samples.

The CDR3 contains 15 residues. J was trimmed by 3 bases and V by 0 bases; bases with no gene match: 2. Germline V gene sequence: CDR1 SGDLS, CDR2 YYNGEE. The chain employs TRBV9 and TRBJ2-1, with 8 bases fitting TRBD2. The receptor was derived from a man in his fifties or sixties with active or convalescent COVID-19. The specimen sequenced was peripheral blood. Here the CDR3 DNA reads TGTGCCAGCAGCGTAGCACTAGCGGACTACAATGAGCAGTTCTTC. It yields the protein CASSVALADYNEQFF.